This T cell receptor (beta chain) originates from a study of blood T cell repertoires in COVID-19. Repertoires were generated with immunoSEQ multiplex PCR, while TCRdb's copy carries only in-frame clones and drops some. The data show about 250,000 clones, 75% to 90% seen once. The V end lost 6 bases, the J end lost 3 bases, and 18 bases lay between the germline ends. There are 15 residues in the CDR3. CDR1 and CDR2 from the germline V gene are ENHRY and SYGVKD. Material for sequencing was peripheral blood. J is TRBJ2-7 and V is TRBV10-3, with a possible D match to TRBD1 (6 bases). The sequence derives from a man aged 35-49 years with acute or convalescent COVID-19. The CDR3 loop is CAISQTGIVSYEQYF. In DNA form, the CDR3 reads TGTGCCATCAGCCAGACAGGAATCGTTAGCTACGAGCAGTACTTC.